A single sample gave rise to the 29 T cell receptor beta chains below, sequenced in a study of T cells in women clearing cervical HPV infection. Profiled with immunoSEQ multiplex PCR; TCRdb holds only in-frame clones, not every one. This sample's clone table lists 31,000 or so clones. The sequenced material came from blood buffy coat. Receptors were obtained from a woman aged 18 to 75 with a cervical HPV16 infection that either progressed to CIN3+ or cleared (not recorded which).

Note on this clone: The read finishes 3 residues shy of the CDR3 end, and the germline J gene is used to complete it. This chain connects TRBV10-2 to TRBJ2-7, with D tentatively TRBD1 (6 bases). Germline loops: CDR1 WSHSY, CDR2 SAAADI. The CDR3 extends over 12 amino acids. Deletions cut 8 bases from V and 3 bases from J, with 11 bases between. The CDR3 bases that were read are TGCGCCAGCGGGAAGACAGGCTACGAG. Translated: CASGKTGYE. The full CDR3 protein reads CASGKTGYEQYF.

On this clone itself: From the germline J gene comes the end of the CDR3, since the read stops 3 residues before it. The V call is TRBV5-6, the J call TRBJ1-2, with a weak D call TRBD1 (6 bases). The germline V gene encodes CDR1 SGHDT and CDR2 YYEEEE. The CDR3 is 15 amino acids. The part of the CDR3 DNA that was read is TGTGCCAGCAGCTTGGCTGACAGGTACTACAATGAC. This encodes CASSLADRYYND. The complete CDR3 protein is CASSLADRYYNDYTF. The whole variable domain, filled in from reference TRBV5-6 and TRBJ1-2, reads DAGVTQSPTHLIKTRGQQVTLRCSPKSGHDTVSWYQQALGQGPQFIFQYYEEEERQRGNFPDRFSGHQFPNYSSELNVNALLLGDSALYLCASSLADRYYNDYTFGSGTRLTVV.

As regards this clone: The DNA ends 3 residues before the CDR3 does, and the rest of the CDR3 is filled in from the germline J gene. The chain joins TRBV10-2 to TRBJ2-2, with TRBD2 matching 12 bases. V gave up 9 bases and J gave up 6 bases; unmatched junction bases: 5. The germline V gene has CDR1 WSHSY and CDR2 SAAADI. The CDR3 has 14 amino acids. CDR3 region: CASRLAGVSGELFF. Incomplete CDR3 DNA: TGCGCCAGTAGACTAGCGGGAGTATCCGGGGAG.

About this clone itself: The read terminates 3 residues ahead of where the CDR3 ends, so the germline J gene completes it. V usage is TRBV19 and J usage is TRBJ1-2; possible D gene TRBD1, 6 bases. The CDR3 runs 13 residues. The germline V gene has CDR1 LNHDA and CDR2 SQIVND (reference sequence). The CDR3 DNA, read in part, is TGTGCCAGTAGTATCGGACAGAACAATGAC. Translation: CASSIGQNND. The full CDR3 protein is CASSIGQNNDYTF.

A remark on this clone: The read ends 3 residues early relative to the CDR3; the germline J gene fills the gap. The J gene is TRBJ1-2, the V gene TRBV6-2 or TRBV6-3, with D unclear. The CDR3 is 11 amino acids. CDR1 and CDR2 from the germline V gene are MNHEY and SVGEGT. The CDR3 region is CASSAPRGYTF. The sequenced part of the CDR3 DNA is TGTGCCAGCAGCGCGCCCCGGGGC.

About this clone itself: The CDR3 extends 3 residues past the end of the read, so its final part is completed from the germline J gene. The rearrangement joins TRBV29-1 to TRBJ2-1, with TRBD1 identical over 7 bases. Per the germline V gene, CDR1 is SQVTM and CDR2 is ANQGSEA. Germline trimming cut 6 bases from V and 8 bases from J; bases unmatched to any gene: 7. The CDR3 runs 12 residues. CDR3 protein: CSVTTGYYEQFF. The covered CDR3 bases are TGCAGCGTCACGACAGGGTACTATGAG.

Turning to this clone: The read is 3 residues too short to cover the CDR3 end, so that end is filled in from the germline J gene. The chain combines TRBV5-1 with TRBJ1-3, with D tentatively TRBD1 (5 bases). Germline loops: CDR1 SGHRS, CDR2 YFSETQ. V lost 4 bases and J lost 0, with 20 bases in between. This CDR3 contains 18 residues. This CDR3 is CASSPDAGQPFSGNTIYF. The DNA read from the CDR3 is TGCGCCAGCAGCCCCGACGCAGGGCAGCCTTTCTCTGGAAACACC.

A remark on this clone: The CDR3 end is not reached by the read, which stops 3 residues before it; the germline J gene fills it in. The rearrangement links TRBV19 to TRBJ2-7; 8 nucleotides agree with TRBD1. J gave up 4 bases and V 2 bases, and 7 bases lay outside the gene matches. Germline V gene lookup returns CDR1 LNHDA and CDR2 SQIVND (reference sequence). This CDR3 has 15 residues. The DNA read from the CDR3 is TGTGCCAGTAGTATAAGGACAGGGAAGAGTTACGAG. This sequence encodes CASSIRTGKSYE. The whole CDR3 protein reads CASSIRTGKSYEQYF. Full variable domain (remainder filled in from reference TRBV19 and TRBJ2-7): DGGITQSPKYLFRKEGQNVTLSCEQNLNHDAMYWYRQDPGQGLRLIYYSQIVNDFQKGDIAEGYSVSREKKESFPLTVTSAQKNPTAFYLCASSIRTGKSYEQYFGPGTRLTVT.

A remark on this clone: The read finishes 3 residues shy of the CDR3 end, and the germline J gene is used to complete it. The chain employs TRBV12-3 or TRBV12-4 and TRBJ2-3; 11 positions match TRBD2. With V trimmed by 7 bases and J by 2 bases, 8 bases remained unmatched. The CDR3 is 16 amino acids. The covered CDR3 bases are TGTGCCAGCACCCAGACTAGCGGGGTGTTCACAGATACG. As protein: CASTQTSGVFTDT. In full, the CDR3 reads CASTQTSGVFTDTQYF.

With respect to this clone: The observed sequence ends 3 residues before the CDR3 terminus, with the missing tail filled in from the germline J gene. The chain carries TRBV7-3 and TRBJ2-1, with 9 bases identical to TRBD2. Germline CDR1 and CDR2: SGHTA and FQGTGA. Trimming cost V 5 bases and J 7 bases; bases outside gene matches: 9. This CDR3 has 15 amino acids. The DNA read from the CDR3 is TGTGCCAGCAGCCCCTTAGCGGGAGCGGGTAATGAG. It encodes CASSPLAGAGNE. The whole CDR3 region reads CASSPLAGAGNEQFF.

Points on this clone: Coverage ceases 3 residues before the CDR3 finishes, and the germline J gene fills in the end. The genes are TRBV30 and TRBJ2-7, with 13 positions matching TRBD2. With 4 bases clipped from V and 6 bases from J, the junction kept 6 bases outside the gene matches. This CDR3 contains 14 residues. CDR1 GTSNPN and CDR2 SVGIG come from the germline V gene (reference sequence). CDR3 region: CAWTGTSGITEQYF. The CDR3 DNA, read in part, is TGTGCCTGGACCGGGACTAGCGGGATTACCGAG.

As for this clone: The read ends 3 residues before the CDR3 terminus; that terminus is restored from the germline J gene. The rearrangement links TRBV19 to TRBJ1-1, with D unclear. The CDR3 covers 13 residues. The germline CDR1 and CDR2 sequences are LNHDA and SQIVND (reference sequence). Incomplete CDR3 DNA: TGTGCCAGTAGTATAAACAGAATCTATGGC. Translation: CASSINRIYG. The whole CDR3 sequence reads CASSINRIYGAFF.

Worth noting for this clone: The DNA ends 3 residues before the CDR3 does, and the rest of the CDR3 is filled in from the germline J gene. The chain has TRBV19 and TRBJ1-2, with D tentatively TRBD1 (5 bases). CDR3 length equals 18 residues. Germline lookup yields CDR1 LNHDA and CDR2 SQIVND (reference sequence). The DNA read from the CDR3 is TGTGCCAGTAGTAGCGGGACTAGCGGGTTTCCGAGTAGGTACGAC. Translated, it gives CASSSGTSGFPSRYD. The full-length CDR3 reads as CASSSGTSGFPSRYDYTF.

A word on this clone: The sequenced fragment ends 3 residues before the CDR3 boundary, so the rest is inferred from the germline J gene. This sample includes further DNA sequences coding for the same CDR3. This chain uses TRBV18 with TRBJ1-1, with D perhaps matching TRBD1 (6 bases). The CDR3 covers 16 residues. The germline V gene has CDR1 KGHSH and CDR2 LQKENI. This chain's CDR3 is CASSPPIAGGPMGAFF. The covered CDR3 bases are TGTGCCAGCTCACCACCGATAGCGGGGGGGCCAATGGGC.

Concerning this clone itself: Coverage ceases 3 residues before the CDR3 finishes, and the germline J gene fills in the end. V usage is TRBV5-6 and J usage is TRBJ2-4; 8 bases align to TRBD2. V lost 2 bases, J lost 5 bases, and 3 bases stayed unmatched. Germline V lookup: CDR1 SGHDT, CDR2 YYEEEE. This CDR3 has 14 residues. The CDR3 sequence: CASSFGGVENIQYF. The covered CDR3 bases are TGTGCCAGCAGCTTCGGGGGGGTCGAAAACATT.

Turning to this clone: The read comes to an end 3 residues before the CDR3 does, leaving the germline J gene to fill in the end. The rearrangement links TRBV13 to TRBJ2-2; 8 bases line up with TRBD1. CDR1 and CDR2 from the germline V gene are PRHDT and FYEKMQ (reference sequence). This CDR3 contains 17 residues. V was pared by 1 base and J by 5 bases, with 9 bases of the junction left unmatched. This CDR3 is CASSLDRQGLRTGELFF. The CDR3 bases that were read are TGTGCCAGCAGCTTAGATCGACAGGGGTTGAGGACCGGGGAG. Looking up the rest from reference TRBV13 and TRBJ2-2 gives the full variable domain: AAGVIQSPRHLIKEKRETATLKCYPIPRHDTVYWYQQGPGQDPQFLISFYEKMQSDKGSIPDRFSAQQFSDYHSELNMSSLELGDSALYFCASSLDRQGLRTGELFFGEGSRLTVL.

Concerning this clone: The CDR3 end falls 3 residues outside the read, so it is completed with the germline J gene. The chain has TRBV30 and TRBJ1-2, with D maybe TRBD1 (5 bases). Germline loops: CDR1 GTSNPN, CDR2 SVGIG (reference sequence). The CDR3 sequence is 14 residues long. The CDR3 loop is CAWTPKGATDTYTF. Incomplete CDR3 DNA: TGTGCCTGGACCCCGAAAGGGGCCACAGATACC.

Concerning this clone: The read is 3 residues too short to cover the CDR3 end, so that end is filled in from the germline J gene. The V gene is TRBV15, the J gene TRBJ2-2; TRBD1 might be the D (6 bases). The CDR3 loop spans 19 amino acids. Trimming cost V 0 bases and J 1 base, with 18 bases left between them. Germline loops: CDR1 LNHNV, CDR2 YYDKDF (reference sequence). CDR3 DNA, as far as it was read: TGTGCCACCAGCAGAGATTGGCAAAAACAGGGATGGAACACCGGGGAG. Protein: CATSRDWQKQGWNTGE. In full, the CDR3 is CATSRDWQKQGWNTGELFF. Together with reference TRBV15 and TRBJ2-2, the CDR3 gives the full variable domain: DAMVIQNPRYQVTQFGKPVTLSCSQTLNHNVMYWYQQKSSQAPKLLFHYYDKDFNNEADTPDNFQSRRPNTSFCFLDIRSPGLGDTAMYLCATSRDWQKQGWNTGELFFGEGSRLTVL.

As regards this clone: The CDR3 end falls 3 residues outside the read, so it is completed with the germline J gene. This sequence joins TRBV30 and TRBJ2-2; 7 bases are shared with TRBD1. CDR3 length: 14 amino acids. J was trimmed by 9 bases and V by 3 bases; bases with no gene match: 10. Germline assignment: CDR1 GTSNPN and CDR2 SVGIG (reference sequence). CDR3 DNA (partial): TGTGCCTGGAGGGGACAGTCTCCTTACAGGGAG. It yields the protein CAWRGQSPYRE. The entire CDR3 reads CAWRGQSPYRELFF.

On this clone: The read is 3 residues too short to cover the CDR3 end, so that end is filled in from the germline J gene. The chain links TRBV2 to TRBJ2-4; 7 bases line up with TRBD2. Losses at the gene ends were 3 bases for V and 0 bases for J; bases not matched to a gene: 5. Looked up from germline, CDR1 is SNHLY and CDR2 is FYNNEI. The CDR3 contains 16 residues. Incomplete CDR3 DNA: TGTGCCAGCAGTGATAGCGGGCCTATAGCCAAAAACATT. Its translation is CASSDSGPIAKNI. The whole CDR3 protein is CASSDSGPIAKNIQYF.

Comments on this clone: The sequence runs out 3 residues before the end of the CDR3; the remainder is reconstructed from the germline J gene. The J gene is TRBJ1-1, the V gene TRBV11-3; D is unresolved. There are 12 residues in the CDR3. CDR1 and CDR2 from the germline V gene are SGHNT and YENEEA. The CDR3 DNA, read in part, is TGTGCCAGCAGCTTTATCGCGGAAGAA. Translating it yields CASSFIAEE. The entire CDR3 protein is CASSFIAEEAFF.

Comments on this clone: The CDR3 extends 3 residues past the end of the read, so its final part is completed from the germline J gene. The rearrangement joins TRBV30 to TRBJ2-7; 9 bases align to TRBD1. The CDR3 consists of 16 residues. Trimming cost V 8 bases and J 3 bases; bases outside gene matches: 17. The germline gives CDR1 GTSNPN, CDR2 SVGIG (reference sequence). The CDR3 region is CARIGGGGQGDYEQYF. CDR3 DNA (partial): TGTGCCCGGATAGGCGGAGGGGGACAGGGAGACTACGAG.

Turning to this clone: Read sequence stops 3 residues before the CDR3 end, and the germline J gene provides the missing end. The V gene is TRBV30, the J gene TRBJ2-3; D call uncertain. CDR1 is GTSNPN, CDR2 SVGIG, per germline (reference sequence). The CDR3 covers 12 residues. V shed 2 bases and J shed 2 bases, with 5 bases lying between them. The CDR3 is CAWSPNTDTQYF. CDR3 bases read: TGTGCCTGGAGTCCCAACACAGATACG.

Of note for this clone: The read halts 3 residues ahead of the CDR3 end, with the missing end drawn from the germline J gene. This sequence joins TRBV5-6 and TRBJ1-1; 8 bases are a match to TRBD1. V shed 3 bases and J 6 bases; nucleotides not matched to a gene: 10. The CDR3 runs 15 residues. Germline-derived CDR1 and CDR2 are SGHDT and YYEEEE. The CDR3 region is CASSSAGQVVSEAFF. The part of the CDR3 DNA that was read is TGTGCCAGCAGCTCCGCGGGACAGGTCGTTTCTGAA.

A note on this clone: The CDR3 goes on 3 residues after the read ends, and that part is filled in from the germline J gene. The V and J genes are TRBV18 and TRBJ2-7, with D unresolved. The CDR3 runs 13 residues. The V gene's germline CDR1 is KGHSH and CDR2 LQKENI. V lost 6 bases and J 2 bases, leaving 11 bases between the germline ends. The sequenced CDR3 bases are TGTGCCAGCTCCCGGTTAGAGACCTACGAG. This codes for CASSRLETYE. The full-length CDR3 reads as CASSRLETYEQYF.

About this clone: The read terminates 3 residues before the CDR3 end, so the remaining end is supplied by the germline J gene. This chain joins TRBV12-3 or TRBV12-4 and TRBJ1-2; 7 bases map to TRBD1. The CDR3 loop spans 13 amino acids. Trimming cost V 6 bases and J 4 bases; bases outside gene matches: 5. CDR3 amino acids: CASRQGYGYGYTF. The sequenced part of the CDR3 DNA is TGTGCCAGCAGACAGGGGTACGGCTATGGC.

Concerning this clone itself: The CDR3 end is not reached by the read, which stops 3 residues before it; the germline J gene fills it in. This rearrangement joins TRBV11-2 to TRBJ1-6; 7 positions match TRBD1. The CDR3 sequence is 14 residues long. The germline V gene has CDR1 SGHAT and CDR2 FQNNGV. V was clipped by 6 bases and J by 6 bases; unmatched bases: 5. Partial CDR3 DNA: TGTGCCAGCAGTGTAGGGGGCGTTAATTCACCC. Its translation: CASSVGGVNSP. The full CDR3 protein is CASSVGGVNSPLHF.

Note on this clone: The DNA ends 3 residues before the CDR3 does, and the rest of the CDR3 is filled in from the germline J gene. The V gene is TRBV12-3 or TRBV12-4, the J gene TRBJ2-1; the D gene is possibly TRBD2 (7 bases). The CDR3 has 15 residues. Trimming took off 5 bases at V and 6 bases at J, with 17 bases between the two ends. The CDR3 region is CASSPGGLITNEQFF. The DNA read from the CDR3 is TGTGCCAGCAGTCCCGGGGGGCTTATAACCAATGAG.

On this clone: The read ends 3 residues shy of where the CDR3 ends; the end is completed using the germline J gene. The chain has TRBV30 and TRBJ2-4; the D is unclear. The CDR3 length is 15 residues. Germline V CDR1 and CDR2: GTSNPN, SVGIG (reference sequence). The sequenced CDR3 bases are TGTGCCTGGAGTGTACTGGCAGCCAGGTCCTATGGT. Its protein product is CAWSVLAARSYG. In full, the CDR3 is CAWSVLAARSYGQYF.